This T cell receptor beta chain was sequenced for a study of neurological immune-mediated disorders. This clonotype occurred many times. TCRdb fed the 5' RACE reads into MiXCR, producing one record per CDR3 protein. Of more than 45,000 distinct CDR3 sequences listed, 10% to 12% are singletons. This CDR3 spans 18 amino acids. CDR1 is SGHVS, CDR2 FQNEAQ, per germline. Unmatched junction bases numbered 14, after V lost 5 bases and J lost 3 bases. This chain uses TRBV7-8 with TRBJ2-4, with 9 positions matching TRBD1. The sequenced sample was PBMCs. This clonotype was sampled from a man aged 60 to 69 in good health. The CDR3 nucleotides read TGTGCCAGCAGCCCCTGGACAGGGGAAGAGTTAGACAAAAACATTCAGTACTTC. It specifies CASSPWTGEELDKNIQYF.